A single sample gave rise to the 13 T cell receptor beta chains below, sequenced in a study of cytomegalovirus exposure and HLA in healthy donors (dated by TCRdb to the late 2010s). The method behind the library was the immunoSEQ multiplex PCR assay. For the multiplex PCR, a mixture combining 60 forward primers for TCR Vbeta segments and 13 reverse primers for TCR Jbeta segments was used. TCRdb re-hosts the immuneACCESS table, in-frame sequences only. Its copies lack some clones; in the studies checked, an unresolved V gene accounts for under half of them, and the cause for the rest is not known. The sample profile shows approximately 200,000 clones; roughly four fifths of them were found once. The top ten hold 1.5% to 2% of the sample. Sequenced: PBMCs. The receptors originated from a man in his thirties or forties in good health and CMV-seronegative.

This clone was recorded once. The V and J genes are TRBV6-1 and TRBJ2-3, with 11 bases fitting TRBD1. This CDR3 has 16 amino acids. Losses at the gene ends were 6 bases for V and 3 bases for J; bases not matched to a gene: 8. The germline CDR1 and CDR2 sequences are MNHNS and SASEGT. The CDR3 sequence: CASREWTGGRTDTQYF. The CDR3 DNA reads TGTGCCAGCAGGGAATGGACAGGGGGCCGAACAGATACGCAGTATTTT.

The chain uses TRBV27 and TRBJ2-5; 9 bases align to TRBD2. The CDR3 is 17 amino acids. V gave up 1 base and J gave up 4 bases; unmatched junction bases: 10. Germline V gene sequence: CDR1 MNHEY, CDR2 SMNVEV (reference sequence). CDR3 sequence reads: CASSLFPGLARRETQYF. Written as DNA, the CDR3 is TGTGCCAGCAGTTTATTCCCTGGACTAGCGCGCCGAGAGACCCAGTACTTC.

The rearrangement uses TRBV11-2 and TRBJ2-3; 8 bases align to TRBD2. With V trimmed by 3 bases and J by 3 bases, 5 bases remained unmatched. This CDR3 is built from 15 residues. CDR1 SGHAT and CDR2 FQNNGV come from the germline V gene. The CDR3 bases are TGTGCCAGCAGCTTCCGGGGGGGTGGTACAGATACGCAGTATTTT. Encoded protein: CASSFRGGGTDTQYF.

This clone was recorded a few times. This chain links TRBV19 with TRBJ2-5, with 8 bases aligning to TRBD1. Germline assignment: CDR1 LNHDA and CDR2 SQIVND (reference sequence). Trimming cost V 3 bases and J 2 bases; bases outside gene matches: 11. CDR3 length: 17 residues. Here the CDR3 DNA reads TGTGCCAGTAGTATTTACCCCCCCCGGACAGGGCAAGAGACCCAGTACTTC. It translates to CASSIYPPRTGQETQYF. Filled out from reference TRBV19 and TRBJ2-5, the complete variable domain reads DGGITQSPKYLFRKEGQNVTLSCEQNLNHDAMYWYRQDPGQGLRLIYYSQIVNDFQKGDIAEGYSVSREKKESFPLTVTSAQKNPTAFYLCASSIYPPRTGQETQYFGPGTRLLVL.

The V gene is TRBV5-1, the J gene TRBJ1-3, with D unclear. The CDR3 is made up of 14 amino acids. CDR1 is SGHRS, CDR2 YFSETQ, per germline. Trimming shortened V by 4 bases and J by 3 bases, and 11 bases separated the two germline ends. CDR3 sequence (DNA): TGCGCCAGCAGCAACGAGCGGGATGGAAACACCATATATTTT. This encodes CASSNERDGNTIYF.

The genes are TRBV27 and TRBJ1-6; 7 nucleotides align to TRBD1. Germline values: CDR1 MNHEY, CDR2 SMNVEV (reference sequence). The J segment lost 9 bases and the V segment lost 3 bases, leaving 5 bases of the junction unmatched. This CDR3 has 14 residues. Here the CDR3 reads CASSFRQGGSPLHF. Here the CDR3 DNA reads TGTGCCAGCAGTTTTAGACAGGGTGGTTCACCCCTCCACTTT.

The V and J genes are TRBV27 and TRBJ2-1; TRBD2 matches at 10 bases. The CDR3 is 17 amino acids. V dropped 2 bases and J dropped 0; count of bases not matched to a gene: 4. The germline gives CDR1 MNHEY, CDR2 SMNVEV (reference sequence). The chain's CDR3 is CASSLMSSGSSYNEQFF. In DNA form, the CDR3 reads TGTGCCAGCAGTTTAATGTCTAGCGGGAGCTCCTACAATGAGCAGTTCTTC.

This sequence joins TRBV28 and TRBJ1-2, with 8 bases identical to TRBD1. Germline lookup yields CDR1 MDHEN and CDR2 SYDVKM. The CDR3 is 14 amino acids. V lost 6 bases to trimming and J lost 4 bases; unmatched junction nucleotides: 7. The CDR3 region is CASREQGDAYGYTF. CDR3 DNA: TGTGCCAGCAGGGAACAGGGGGACGCCTATGGCTACACCTTC.

The chain uses TRBV4-1 and TRBJ1-1; 10 nucleotides line up with TRBD1. J lost 4 bases, V lost 6 bases, and 14 bases had no gene match. The CDR3 runs to 17 residues. Germline V CDR1 and CDR2: MGHRA, YSYEKL. The CDR3 region is CASRTSQTGGRITEAFF. The CDR3 DNA is TGCGCCAGCAGAACATCACAGACAGGGGGCCGGATCACTGAAGCTTTCTTT.

The chain couples TRBV5-1 to TRBJ1-2; 7 bases map to TRBD1. This CDR3 contains 14 residues. V lost 6 bases and J lost 1; bases outside the gene matches: 6. Looked up from germline, CDR1 is SGHRS and CDR2 is YFSETQ. CDR3 bases: TGCGCCAGCACCCCAGGGACAGATAACTATGGCTACACCTTC. This codes for CASTPGTDNYGYTF.

This clone occurred a few times. The V gene is TRBV9, the J gene TRBJ2-5; 8 nucleotides agree with TRBD2. There are 17 residues in the CDR3. Germline CDR1 reads SGDLS; CDR2 reads YYNGEE. The ends lost 0 bases at V and 3 bases at J; junction bases unmatched: 10. The CDR3 protein is CASSVGLGAGVEETQYF. The CDR3 DNA is TGTGCCAGCAGCGTAGGGCTCGGAGCGGGAGTCGAAGAGACCCAGTACTTC.

This clone was found a few times. The V and J genes are TRBV6-1 and TRBJ1-1, with D maybe TRBD1 (6 bases). The CDR3 contains 15 residues. The germline gives CDR1 MNHNS, CDR2 SASEGT. Trimming left V 4 bases short and J 1 base short, with 13 bases between. The CDR3 bases are TGTGCCAGCAGTGGACAGGTGTTGGGGAACACTGAAGCTTTCTTT. This translates into CASSGQVLGNTEAFF.

The gene calls are TRBV11-1 and TRBJ2-7; 8 bases align to TRBD1. V lost 2 bases and J lost 2; bases outside the gene matches: 2. CDR3 length: 14 amino acids. The germline V gene encodes CDR1 SGHAT and CDR2 FQDESV (reference sequence). In nucleotides, the CDR3 is TGTGCCAGCAGCTTAAGGACAGGGACCTACGAGCAGTACTTC. It specifies CASSLRTGTYEQYF. The full variable domain, rest sourced from reference TRBV11-1 and TRBJ2-7, is EAEVAQSPRYKITEKSQAVAFWCDPISGHATLYWYRQILGQGPELLVQFQDESVVDDSQLPKDRFSAERLKGVDSTLKIQPAELGDSAMYLCASSLRTGTYEQYFGPGTRLTVT.